This T cell receptor (beta chain) appears in the sequencing data of a study of CD8 T cells in cerebrospinal fluid in Alzheimer's disease. This clonotype counts as large by frequency. The CDR3 runs 14 residues. Germline V gene lookup returns CDR1 SGHTA and CDR2 FQGTGA. A live/dead marker was used to sort live CSF cells for droplet sequencing. One entry per CDR3 protein, without DNA, is what TCRdb gives after re-calling the 10x single-cell sequencing reads. Here the sample table reports 950 to 1,500 distinct CDR3 sequences. What was sequenced was cerebrospinal fluid. The chain links TRBV7-3 to TRBJ2-2; with no DNA, the TCRdb D assignment of TRBD1 cannot be verified. The sequence was collected from a human donor with Alzheimer's disease. The CDR3 loop is CASSSLQGTGELFF. Based on the CDR3 plus reference TRBV7-3 and TRBJ2-2, the full variable domain is GAGVSQTPSNKVTEKGKYVELRCDPISGHTALYWYRQSLGQGPEFLIYFQGTGAADDSGLPNDRFFAVRPEGSVSTLKIQRTERGDSAVYLCASSSLQGTGELFFGEGSRLTVL.